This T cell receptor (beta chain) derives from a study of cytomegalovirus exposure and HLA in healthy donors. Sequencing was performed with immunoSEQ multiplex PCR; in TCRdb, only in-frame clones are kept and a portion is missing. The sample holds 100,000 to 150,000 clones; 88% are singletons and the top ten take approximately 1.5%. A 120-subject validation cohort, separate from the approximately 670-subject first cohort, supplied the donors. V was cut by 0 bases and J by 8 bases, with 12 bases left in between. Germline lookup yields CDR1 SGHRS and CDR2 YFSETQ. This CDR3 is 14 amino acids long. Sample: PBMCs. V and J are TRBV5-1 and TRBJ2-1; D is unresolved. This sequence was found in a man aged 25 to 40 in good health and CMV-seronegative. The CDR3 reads CASSLVPGLDEQFF. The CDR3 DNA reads TGCGCCAGCAGCTTGGTTCCTGGGCTGGATGAGCAGTTCTTC.